This passage covers 18 T cell receptor beta chains from one sample sequenced in a study of blood T cell repertoires in COVID-19 (dated by TCRdb to about 2020). Library construction relied on the immunoSEQ multiplex PCR assay. The immuneACCESS repertoire file appears here via TCRdb, limited to in-frame rearrangements. These files lack a portion of the clones; in checked studies, under half of the deficit traces to unresolved V genes, and the cause of the others is not known. In all, the sample holds about 170,000 clones, and roughly nine tenths of those were seen once. The ten top clones hold more than 3% of the sample. Specimen: peripheral blood. The source is a man between 65 and 79 years old with acute or convalescent COVID-19.

In DNA form, the CDR3 reads TGTGCCAGCAGTTACTCGAGGCAGCCCTACAATGAGCAGTTCTTC. Its translation is CASSYSRQPYNEQFF. The chain carries TRBV6-5 and TRBJ2-1, with unresolved D. CDR1 and CDR2 from the germline V gene are MNHEY and SVGAGI. The CDR3 is 15 amino acids. Trimming pared 0 bases from V and 2 bases from J, leaving 8 bases between.

This chain joins TRBV5-4 and TRBJ1-2; TRBD1 matches 12 bases. The CDR3 is 16 residues long. The V gene end was trimmed by 3 bases and the J gene end by 4 bases; junction bases not matched to a gene: 7. Per the germline V gene, CDR1 is SGHNT and CDR2 is YYREEE (reference sequence). CDR3 amino acids: CASSWGTGGSLYGYTF. CDR3 DNA: TGTGCCAGCAGCTGGGGGACAGGGGGCTCCCTCTATGGCTACACCTTC.

The chain employs TRBV5-1 and TRBJ1-1; D not resolved. The germline CDR1 and CDR2 sequences are SGHRS and YFSETQ. The CDR3 loop spans 15 amino acids. V was trimmed by 0 bases and J by 2 bases, leaving 11 bases between them. The CDR3 protein is CASSLVISGNTEAFF. CDR3 nucleotides: TGCGCCAGCAGCTTGGTTATTTCGGGAAACACTGAAGCTTTCTTT.

The V and J genes are TRBV9 and TRBJ1-4; D perhaps matches TRBD1 (5 bases). The V gene's germline CDR1 is SGDLS and CDR2 YYNGEE. The ends were cut back, 0 bases at V and 5 bases at J, with 23 bases in the middle. The CDR3 has 19 amino acids. This CDR3 reads CASSVGREGSALGNEKLFF. For the CDR3, the DNA is TGTGCCAGCAGCGTAGGGAGGGAGGGGTCTGCCCTTGGGAATGAAAAACTGTTTTTT.

V gene TRBV10-3 combines with J gene TRBJ2-2; TRBD1 agrees at 9 bases. Germline loops: CDR1 ENHRY, CDR2 SYGVKD. This CDR3 is 15 amino acids long. V lost 3 bases, J lost 7 bases, and 6 bases stayed unmatched. Written as DNA, the CDR3 is TGTGCCATCAGTGAATCGGGACAGGGTTACGGGGAGCTGTTTTTT. This translates into CAISESGQGYGELFF.

V is TRBV5-1 and J is TRBJ1-6; no clear D gene. V lost 1 base and J 0 bases, leaving 11 bases between the germline ends. This CDR3 is built from 17 residues. Germline CDR1 SGHRS, CDR2 YFSETQ. CDR3 protein: CASSLTPAGSYNSPLHF. CDR3 nucleotide sequence: TGCGCCAGCAGCTTGACCCCAGCAGGCTCCTATAATTCACCCCTCCACTTT.

The genes are TRBV27 and TRBJ1-5, with TRBD1 as a possible D gene (5 bases). The germline V and J ends were trimmed by 3 bases and 4 bases, with 10 bases remaining between them. In germline, CDR1 is MNHEY, CDR2 SMNVEV (reference sequence). The CDR3 contains 14 residues. The CDR3 sequence is CASSFLGGNQPQHF. The DNA of the CDR3 is TGTGCCAGCAGTTTCCTCGGGGGGAATCAGCCCCAGCATTTT.

J is TRBJ1-1 and V is TRBV6-2 or TRBV6-3; D gene unclear. The CDR3 loop spans 13 amino acids. Trimming left V 6 bases short and J 1 base short, with 9 bases between. Germline lookup yields CDR1 MNHEY and CDR2 SVGEGT. For the CDR3, the DNA is TGTGCCAGCAGCGGACTGGGGAACACTGAAGCTTTCTTT. Its translation: CASSGLGNTEAFF.

This chain uses TRBV6-2 or TRBV6-3 with TRBJ2-5, with TRBD2 matching over 7 bases. Unmatched junction bases numbered 8, after V lost 5 bases and J lost 5 bases. The germline V gene encodes CDR1 MNHEY and CDR2 SVGEGT. CDR3 length equals 14 residues. CDR3 coding DNA: TGTGCCAGCAGTCAAAGCGGGATTGGGGAGACCCAGTACTTC. It specifies CASSQSGIGETQYF.

V and J are TRBV9 and TRBJ2-2; TRBD1 is a possible D gene (6 bases). CDR1 and CDR2 (germline): SGDLS, YYNGEE. Between the trimmed V and J ends, which lost 4 bases and 3 bases, there was a span of 10 bases. The CDR3 runs to 14 residues. The CDR3 region is CASSLDSHTGELFF. CDR3 in DNA: TGTGCCAGCAGCCTGGACAGCCACACCGGGGAGCTGTTTTTT. Combining the CDR3 with reference TRBV9 and TRBJ2-2 gives the whole variable domain DSGVTQTPKHLITATGQRVTLRCSPRSGDLSVYWYQQSLDQGLQFLIQYYNGEERAKGNILERFSAQQFPDLHSELNLSSLELGDSALYFCASSLDSHTGELFFGEGSRLTVL.

V is TRBV6-6 and J is TRBJ2-1, with 8 bases fitting TRBD1. CDR3 size: 15 residues. Germline-derived CDR1 and CDR2 are MNHNY and SVGAGI (reference sequence). Trimming took 4 bases from V and 3 from J; bases not matched to a gene: 5. The DNA of the CDR3 is TGTGCCAGCAGTTCGCGCACAGGGGGCTACAATGAGCAGTTCTTC. As protein: CASSSRTGGYNEQFF.

The chain has TRBV4-1 and TRBJ2-7; the match to TRBD2 covers 8 bases. This CDR3 region has 14 residues. Trimming at V came to 1 base and at J to 6 bases, leaving 5 bases not matched to a gene. Germline V lookup: CDR1 MGHRA, CDR2 YSYEKL. As DNA, the CDR3 is TGCGCCAGCAGCCAAGTCGAGGCGGGGGGCGAGCAGTACTTC. This sequence encodes CASSQVEAGGEQYF.

The chain uses TRBV3-1 (or the pseudogene TRBV3-2) and TRBJ2-4, with a weak D call TRBD2 (5 bases). The CDR3 has 15 amino acids. Trimming pared 10 bases from V and 5 bases from J, leaving 21 bases between. Looked up from germline, CDR1 is LGHDT and CDR2 is YNNKEL (reference sequence). This chain's CDR3 is CATSSGSARQNIQYF. The CDR3 bases are TGTGCCACCTCCTCGGGGTCGGCAAGGCAAAACATTCAGTACTTC.

DNA of the CDR3: TGTGCCAGCAGGTGGGGCGGACACACTGAAGCTTTCTTT. It is translated as CASRWGGHTEAFF. The chain is built from TRBV11-1 and TRBJ1-1; D possibly corresponds to TRBD1 (5 bases). Looked up from germline, CDR1 is SGHAT and CDR2 is FQDESV (reference sequence). This CDR3 is built from 13 residues. Trimming took 6 bases from V and 3 from J, leaving 11 bases between them.

The V gene is TRBV5-4, the J gene TRBJ2-7; TRBD2 is a possible D gene (5 bases). The germline V gene encodes CDR1 SGHNT and CDR2 YYREEE (reference sequence). This CDR3 region has 15 residues. V lost 0 bases and J 3 bases, leaving 13 bases between the germline ends. The CDR3 region is CASSLADRADYEQYF. CDR3 bases: TGTGCCAGCAGCTTGGCAGATCGAGCGGACTACGAGCAGTACTTC.

The chain links TRBV5-1 to TRBJ2-5, with D tentatively TRBD1 (5 bases). The germline V gene encodes CDR1 SGHRS and CDR2 YFSETQ. V lost 5 bases, J lost 2 bases, and 13 bases lay in between. The CDR3 has 14 amino acids. This chain's CDR3 is CASRSDSNQETQYF. The CDR3 nucleotides read TGCGCCAGCAGATCCGACAGCAATCAAGAGACCCAGTACTTC.

CDR3 in amino acids: CASSLGYAGAYNEQFF. The CDR3, as DNA: TGTGCCAGCAGCTTAGGGTATGCGGGAGCCTACAATGAGCAGTTCTTC. V usage is TRBV7-2 and J usage is TRBJ2-1; 7 bases align to TRBD2. From germline, CDR1 is SGHTA and CDR2 FQGNSA. V was clipped by 1 base and J by 2 bases; unmatched bases: 5. This CDR3 comprises 16 residues.

The chain joins TRBV5-1 to TRBJ2-1; 7 bases are shared with TRBD2. Germline V gene sequence: CDR1 SGHRS, CDR2 YFSETQ. Trimming removed 1 base from V and 1 base from J; junction bases left unmatched: 5. There are 16 residues in the CDR3. The CDR3 loop is CASSLPTSASYNEQFF. As DNA, the CDR3 is TGCGCCAGCAGCTTGCCCACTAGCGCTTCCTACAATGAGCAGTTCTTC.